Listed below are T cell receptor beta chains from one sample, sequenced in a study of blood T cells in healthy people across ages. In TCRdb, the 5' RACE reads were re-called with MiXCR into one record per CDR3 protein. The profile shows around 1.1 million distinct CDR3 sequences, 35% to 40% of them singletons. Sequencing was performed on blood. These receptors were obtained from a young man in good health. Both conserved end residues are part of each CDR3. Fields, in order: clone size, J gene, V gene, D gene, CDR3 DNA, CDR3 protein. D genes are given only for firm matches. Only part of the rows carry a size: once, few, many, or a class if the clone is expanded.

clone size: .
J gene: TRBJ2-3
V gene: TRBV20-1
D gene: .
CDR3 DNA: TGCAGTGCTAGAGTACCAGGGGCCGATACGCAGTATTTT
CDR3 protein: CSARVPGADTQYF

clone size: many
J gene: TRBJ1-2
V gene: TRBV27
D gene: TRBD1
CDR3 DNA: TGTGCCAGCAGTACTCGGGACAGGGGACACTATGGCTACACCTTC
CDR3 protein: CASSTRDRGHYGYTF

clone size: .
J gene: TRBJ2-1
V gene: TRBV5-1
D gene: TRBD2
CDR3 DNA: TGCGCCAGCAGCTCCGGACTAGCGGACAAGTTCTACAATGAGCAGTTCTTC
CDR3 protein: CASSSGLADKFYNEQFF

clone size: few
J gene: TRBJ2-2
V gene: TRBV5-6
D gene: .
CDR3 DNA: TGTGCCAGCAGCGCGTTAGTTTCCAACACCGGGGAGCTGTTTTTT
CDR3 protein: CASSALVSNTGELFF

clone size: .
J gene: TRBJ1-5
V gene: TRBV4-2
D gene: .
CDR3 DNA: TGTGCCAGCAGCCAAGACGGACAGATCTCGAGCAATCAGCCCCAGCATTTT
CDR3 protein: CASSQDGQISSNQPQHF

clone size: .
J gene: TRBJ1-1
V gene: TRBV27
D gene: .
CDR3 DNA: TGTGCCAGCAGTGGAAATACGGCGAACACTGAAGCTTTCTTT
CDR3 protein: CASSGNTANTEAFF

clone size: .
J gene: TRBJ2-3
V gene: TRBV29-1
D gene: TRBD2
CDR3 DNA: TGCAGCGTTGATTGGGGACTAGCGGGGCAGACAGATACGCAGTATTTT
CDR3 protein: CSVDWGLAGQTDTQYF

clone size: few
J gene: TRBJ2-1
V gene: TRBV7-9
D gene: .
CDR3 DNA: TGTGCCAGCAGCTTAGTCTGGTCATCGATCTCCTACAATGAGCAGTTCTTC
CDR3 protein: CASSLVWSSISYNEQFF

clone size: .
J gene: TRBJ1-1
V gene: TRBV12-5
D gene: .
CDR3 DNA: TGTGCTAGTGGTTTCCTCGTACAGGGACCCGTATCTGAAGCTTTCTTT
CDR3 protein: CASGFLVQGPVSEAFF

clone size: .
J gene: TRBJ1-5
V gene: TRBV6-4
D gene: .
CDR3 DNA: TGTGCCAGCAGTGAGTCCTTTAGCAATCAGCCCCAGCATTTT
CDR3 protein: CASSESFSNQPQHF

clone size: .
J gene: TRBJ1-3
V gene: TRBV6-5
D gene: .
CDR3 DNA: TGTGCCAGCAGTCTCGACAGCAGCTCTGGAAACACCATATATTTT
CDR3 protein: CASSLDSSSGNTIYF

clone size: .
J gene: TRBJ1-1
V gene: TRBV9
D gene: .
CDR3 DNA: TGTGCCAGCAGCGGTAGGAGCAGTGGTGAAGCTTTCTTT
CDR3 protein: CASSGRSSGEAFF

clone size: .
J gene: TRBJ1-2
V gene: TRBV9
D gene: .
CDR3 DNA: TGTGCCAGCAGCGTAGATGAAGGGGGATTCGATGGCTACACCTTC
CDR3 protein: CASSVDEGGFDGYTF

clone size: many
J gene: TRBJ1-4
V gene: TRBV11-2
D gene: .
CDR3 DNA: TGTGCCAGCAGTCCACGCCCCAATGAAAAACTGTTTTTT
CDR3 protein: CASSPRPNEKLFF

clone size: .
J gene: TRBJ1-2
V gene: TRBV5-1
D gene: .
CDR3 DNA: TGCACCAGCAGCTTGGCAACACAAGAGAATGGCTACACCTTC
CDR3 protein: CTSSLATQENGYTF

clone size: .
J gene: TRBJ2-2
V gene: TRBV6-2/TRBV6-3
D gene: .
CDR3 DNA: TGTGCCCGCAGTCTAACGGGGGACACCGGGGAGCTGTTTTTT
CDR3 protein: CARSLTGDTGELFF